The 22 T cell receptor beta chains reported below all come from one sample, sequenced in a study of blood T cell repertoires in COVID-19. Produced via immunoSEQ multiplex PCR; TCRdb's table is partial and in-frame only. In the table there are around 370,000 clones, approximately 90% of which are singletons. Input material: PBMCs or T cells enriched from blood (not recorded which). The receptors originated from a woman aged 18-29 years who had recovered from COVID-19.

The chain employs TRBV27 and TRBJ2-3; 9 nucleotides line up with TRBD2. Trimming took 10 bases from V and 3 from J; bases not matched to a gene: 11. This CDR3 has 15 amino acids. CDR1 and CDR2 from the germline V gene are MNHEY and SMNVEV (reference sequence). DNA of the CDR3: TGTGCCACCAACTCGCGGGGGGGATGGACAGATACGCAGTATTTT. Translation: CATNSRGGWTDTQYF.

The CDR3 nucleotides read TGTGCCAGCAGCCAGTCCCCCTCGAACACCGGGGAGCTGTTTTTT. Amino acid sequence: CASSQSPSNTGELFF. V and J are TRBV2 and TRBJ2-2; D call uncertain. Germline CDR1 is SNHLY and CDR2 is FYNNEI. Trimming took off 6 bases at V and 0 bases at J, with 11 bases between the two ends. The CDR3 sequence is 15 residues long. Together with reference TRBV2 and TRBJ2-2, the CDR3 gives the full variable domain: EPEVTQTPSHQVTQMGQEVILRCVPISNHLYFYWYRQILGQKVEFLVSFYNNEISEKSEIFDDQFSVERPDGSNFTLKIRSTKLEDSAMYFCASSQSPSNTGELFFGEGSRLTVL.

The chain combines TRBV11-2 with TRBJ1-5; D not certain. Germline loops: CDR1 SGHAT, CDR2 FQNNGV. V was clipped by 1 base and J by 2 bases, with 9 bases between them. The CDR3 extends over 15 amino acids. CDR3 coding DNA: TGTGCCAGCAGCTTAGGACGCGCGGGCAATCAGCCCCAGCATTTT. Translating gives CASSLGRAGNQPQHF.

Remarks on this clone: A much larger clonotype is one base distant, so this may be a read error. This sequence joins TRBV19 and TRBJ1-2; no reliable D call. Trimming took 2 bases from V and 4 from J, leaving 5 bases between them. In germline, CDR1 is LNHDA, CDR2 SQIVND (reference sequence). This CDR3 has 12 residues. CDR3: CASSIRSYGYTF. The CDR3 region has the DNA TGTGCCAGTAGTATAAGGAGCTATGGCTACACCTTC.

The J gene is TRBJ1-4, the V gene TRBV5-1; maybe TRBD1 (5 bases). Trimming shortened V by 4 bases and J by 5 bases, and 24 bases separated the two germline ends. This CDR3 spans 18 amino acids. The germline gives CDR1 SGHRS, CDR2 YFSETQ. For the CDR3, the DNA is TGCGCCAGCAGCCCTGAACTATCTTACAGGAGACTCAATGAAAAACTGTTTTTT. Its protein is CASSPELSYRRLNEKLFF.

The gene calls are TRBV5-4 and TRBJ1-3, with 11 bases lining up with TRBD1. With V trimmed by 0 bases and J by 8 bases, 10 bases remained unmatched. This CDR3 is built from 17 residues. CDR1 is SGHNT, CDR2 YYREEE, per germline (reference sequence). The CDR3 loop is CASSLGAWTGGKDTIYF. In DNA, the CDR3 is TGTGCCAGCAGCTTGGGGGCTTGGACAGGGGGCAAGGACACCATATATTTT.

This clone occurred once. The chain carries TRBV29-1 and TRBJ1-1; D is perhaps TRBD1 (6 bases). CDR3 length: 13 residues. CDR1 and CDR2 from the germline V gene are SQVTM and ANQGSEA. V gave up 6 bases and J gave up 4 bases, with 15 bases separating them. The CDR3 nucleotides read TGCAGCGTAGTTATGACAGGCGGCACTGAAGCTTTCTTT. Protein sequence: CSVVMTGGTEAFF.

The rearrangement links TRBV10-2 to TRBJ1-1; D may be TRBD1 (6 bases). The V end was cut by 7 bases, the J end by 0 bases, with 12 bases between. Germline V gene data show CDR1 as WSHSY and CDR2 as SAAADI. The CDR3 spans 14 residues. The CDR3 protein is CASTIGTLNTEAFF. The CDR3 nucleotides read TGCGCCAGCACAATCGGGACATTGAACACTGAAGCTTTCTTT.

The chain employs TRBV5-6 and TRBJ1-2; 9 bases match TRBD1. Trimming took 3 bases from V and 4 from J; bases not matched to a gene: 4. The CDR3 length is 14 residues. The V gene's germline CDR1 is SGHDT and CDR2 YYEEEE. CDR3: CASSSGTGTYGYTF. The CDR3 region has the DNA TGTGCCAGCAGCTCCGGGACAGGGACCTATGGCTACACCTTC.

The chain recombines TRBV6-5 with TRBJ2-5; TRBD2 might be the D (7 bases). The germline V gene encodes CDR1 MNHEY and CDR2 SVGAGI. V gave up 2 bases and J gave up 7 bases, with 8 bases separating them. The CDR3 extends over 12 amino acids. In nucleotides, the CDR3 is TGTGCCAGCAGTTACAGGGGGGGGACCCAGTACTTC. Translating it yields CASSYRGGTQYF.

This chain links TRBV2 with TRBJ2-7; TRBD2 matches 8 bases. Trimming cost V 6 bases and J 2 bases; bases outside gene matches: 6. This CDR3 has 14 amino acids. Germline CDR1 SNHLY, CDR2 FYNNEI. The CDR3 coding sequence is TGTGCCAGCAGGGGTACTAGCGGCACCTACGAGCAGTACTTC. Encoded protein: CASRGTSGTYEQYF.

V and J are TRBV19 and TRBJ1-2; 8 bases line up with TRBD1. V shed 5 bases and J 9 bases; nucleotides not matched to a gene: 8. This CDR3 is 13 amino acids long. The germline CDR1 and CDR2 sequences are LNHDA and SQIVND (reference sequence). DNA of the CDR3: TGTGCCAGTAGTCCTCAGGGGGCGTCGAGCTACACCTTC. Translation: CASSPQGASSYTF.

This clone was detected a few times. This sequence joins TRBV2 and TRBJ1-6, with 7 nucleotides matching TRBD1. CDR3 size: 14 residues. Per germline, CDR1 SNHLY and CDR2 FYNNEI. Trimming cost V 6 bases and J 3 bases; bases outside gene matches: 2. CDR3 region: CASSGQVYNSPLHF. The DNA for the CDR3 is TGTGCCAGCAGCGGACAGGTCTATAATTCACCCCTCCACTTT.

The chain couples TRBV27 to TRBJ1-5, with D unclear. The CDR3 is 13 residues long. The germline V and J ends were trimmed by 4 bases and 7 bases, with 11 bases remaining between them. The germline CDR1 and CDR2 sequences are MNHEY and SMNVEV (reference sequence). The CDR3 loop is CASSWKLGQPQHF. CDR3 DNA: TGTGCCAGCAGTTGGAAACTAGGCCAGCCCCAGCATTTT.

J is TRBJ2-7 and V is TRBV18; TRBD1 matches 9 bases. The germline gives CDR1 KGHSH, CDR2 LQKENI. V gave up 0 bases and J gave up 0 bases; unmatched junction bases: 6. The length of the CDR3 is 17 residues. CDR3 sequence reads: CASSPPRDRVSSYEQYF. In nucleotides, the CDR3 is TGTGCCAGCTCACCACCACGGGACAGGGTGAGCTCCTACGAGCAGTACTTC. The whole variable domain, filled in from reference TRBV18 and TRBJ2-7, reads NAGVMQNPRHLVRRRGQEARLRCSPMKGHSHVYWYRQLPEEGLKFMVYLQKENIIDESGMPKERFSAEFPKEGPSILRIQQVVRGDSAAYFCASSPPRDRVSSYEQYFGPGTRLTVT.

The J gene is TRBJ1-5, the V gene TRBV9, with TRBD1 matching 8 bases. The CDR3 spans 15 residues. Germline lookup yields CDR1 SGDLS and CDR2 YYNGEE. V trimming: 7 bases; J trimming: 0 bases; junction bases outside the gene matches: 6. The CDR3 loop is CASGTGPDSNQPQHF. Written as DNA, the CDR3 is TGTGCCAGCGGGACAGGCCCAGATAGCAATCAGCCCCAGCATTTT.

With respect to this clone: The junction and the germline gene differ at one end; a read error may be behind it. CDR3 in amino acids: CASSNRVGETQYF. The CDR3 DNA reads TGTGCCAGCAGTAACAGGGTGGGGGAGACCCAGTACTTC. This sequence joins TRBV19 and TRBJ2-5, with D possibly matching TRBD1 (6 bases). The CDR3 sequence is 13 residues long. Germline V lookup: CDR1 LNHDA, CDR2 SQIVND (reference sequence).

The chain uses TRBV6-5 and TRBJ2-7; D may be TRBD1 (6 bases). Germline V gives CDR1 MNHEY, CDR2 SVGAGI. V was trimmed by 7 bases and J by 1 base, leaving 8 bases between them. CDR3 length: 12 residues. The CDR3 DNA is TGTGCCAGCATACAGGGATCCTACGAGCAGTACTTC. Protein product: CASIQGSYEQYF.

This chain links TRBV10-3 with TRBJ1-3, with 7 positions matching TRBD1. Germline CDR1 is ENHRY and CDR2 is SYGVKD. Unmatched junction bases numbered 9, after V lost 7 bases and J lost 0 bases. This CDR3 is built from 16 residues. The CDR3 protein is CAITNRGTPSGNTIYF. Written as DNA, the CDR3 is TGTGCCATCACTAACAGGGGTACCCCCTCTGGAAACACCATATATTTT.

The chain has TRBV29-1 and TRBJ1-2; D uncertain. The CDR3 contains 11 residues. Germline assignment: CDR1 SQVTM and CDR2 ANQGSEA. With 4 bases removed from V and 2 bases from J, the gap between germline ends came to 5 bases. CDR3 loop: CSVVMNYGYTF. The CDR3 DNA reads as TGCAGCGTTGTAATGAACTATGGCTACACCTTC.

The chain employs TRBV5-5 and TRBJ2-5, with D unresolved. CDR1 and CDR2 (germline): SGHKS, YYEKEE (reference sequence). This CDR3 is built from 12 residues. V lost 8 bases to trimming and J lost 5 bases, with 13 bases between them. This chain's CDR3 is CASERFGETQYF. The CDR3 DNA is TGTGCCAGTGAGAGGTTCGGGGAGACCCAGTACTTC. The whole variable domain, remainder taken from reference TRBV5-5 and TRBJ2-5, is DAGVTQSPTHLIKTRGQQVTLRCSPISGHKSVSWYQQVLGQGPQFIFQYYEKEERGRGNFPDRFSARQFPNYSSELNVNALLLGDSALYLCASERFGETQYFGPGTRLLVL.

The J gene is TRBJ2-1, the V gene TRBV29-1; perhaps TRBD1 as D (6 bases). The CDR3 loop spans 13 amino acids. CDR1 SQVTM and CDR2 ANQGSEA come from the germline V gene. Trimming shortened V by 7 bases and J by 1 base, and 11 bases separated the two germline ends. The chain's CDR3 is CSGRDKSYNEQFF. The CDR3 DNA sequence: TGCAGCGGCCGGGACAAATCCTACAATGAGCAGTTCTTC.